The clone carrying this TCR beta chain appeared a single time. What it binds is not known. After removal of 8 bases from V and 6 bases from J, the junction contained 6 bases not matched to a gene. The CDR3 consists of 12 residues. Looked up from germline, CDR1 is SQVTM and CDR2 is ANQGSEA. The data derive from a study of PD-1 blockade in mismatch repair-deficient tumors. Overall study context: Patients had approximately 11 mismatch repair-deficient cancer types and were previously treated and progressing. Study results and limitations: Tumor-resident clones, often absent from pretreatment blood, expanded after pembrolizumab and then contracted.

Every patient had mismatch repair deficiency by PCR or immunohistochemistry. TCR sequencing covered a few patients who responded to pembrolizumab. Libraries were prepared by immunoSEQ multiplex PCR; TCRdb keeps only in-frame clonotypes and omits some of them. The sample records roughly 120,000 clones, about nine tenths being singletons. The input for sequencing was peripheral blood, taken roughly 67 weeks after starting pembrolizumab. The TCR comes from an adult with mismatch repair-deficient cancer. The chain uses TRBV29-1 and TRBJ2-2, with 7 bases matching TRBD1. CDR3 region: CSTATGAGELFF. CDR3 DNA sequence: TGCAGCACCGCCACAGGGGCCGGGGAGCTGTTTTTT.